This TCR beta chain was sequenced for a study of blood T cell repertoires in COVID-19. In the study overall: Spain, Italy and the United States supplied samples that represented acute and convalescent COVID-19. The cDNA or gDNA used as material had been derived from T cells, B-cell-depleted T cells, or PBMCs.

Authors' data handling: Reference gene primers were amplified, and this amplification served to estimate nucleated cell counts. Profiling relied on immunoSEQ multiplex PCR, and the TCRdb table lists in-frame clones only, not all of them. The DNA was the basis for D and trimming; V, J and clone size are from that table. The sample includes under 250,000 clones, 80% to 95% of them seen just once. Seattle participants joined during active infection and were tracked over time. The germline V gene encodes CDR1 MDHEN and CDR2 SYDVKM. Deletions cut 8 bases from V and 11 bases from J, with 18 bases between. The CDR3 extends over 12 amino acids.

Input material: peripheral blood. The TCR was taken from a man in his fifties or sixties with COVID-19, enrolled during active disease. The rearrangement joins TRBV28 to TRBJ1-1, with D perhaps matching TRBD1 (5 bases). The CDR3 DNA reads TGTGCCAGCGGCGTCGTAGGACGGGGGGCTTTCTTT. This gives the protein CASGVVGRGAFF. The whole variable domain, filled in from reference TRBV28 and TRBJ1-1, reads DVKVTQSSRYLVKRTGEKVFLECVQDMDHENMFWYRQDPGLGLRLIYFSYDVKMKEKGDIPEGYSVSREKKERFSLILESASTNQTSMYLCASGVVGRGAFFGQGTRLTVV.